These T cell receptor beta chains were read from a single sample in a study of blood T cells in healthy people across ages. TCRdb recomputed calls from the 5' RACE reads with MiXCR, one row per CDR3 protein. The table lists 1.5 million or so distinct CDR3 sequences, around two fifths of them singletons, with 7% to 9.5% in the top ten. Sequenced input: blood. These receptors originate from a woman aged 18-35 years in good health. Both conserved end residues are part of each CDR3. Fields, in order: J gene, V gene, D gene, clone size, CDR3 protein, CDR3 DNA. D genes are given only for firm matches. Only part of the rows carry a size: once, few, many, or a class if the clone is expanded.

>TRBJ2-7|TRBV20-1|TRBD2|-
CSATGLAGDEQYF
TGCAGTGCTACTGGATTAGCGGGAGACGAGCAGTACTTC
>TRBJ2-1|TRBV10-3|TRBD2|few
CAISVPLFPLAGGSYNEQFF
TGTGCCATCAGTGTACCCCTTTTTCCACTAGCGGGAGGGTCATACAATGAGCAGTTCTTC
>TRBJ1-2|TRBV7-9|TRBD1|many
CASSLDWTGGDYGYTF
TGTGCCAGCAGCTTAGATTGGACAGGAGGTGACTATGGCTACACCTTC
>TRBJ2-1|TRBV4-1|-|-
CASSQDGWTDNEQFF
TGCGCCAGCAGCCAAGACGGCTGGACAGACAATGAGCAGTTCTTC
>TRBJ2-1|TRBV20-1|TRBD2|-
CSASLAGGSSYNEQFF
TGCAGTGCTAGCCTAGCGGGGGGCAGCTCCTACAATGAGCAGTTCTTC
>TRBJ2-1|TRBV6-5|-|few
CASSSGVDNEQFF
TGTGCCAGCAGTAGCGGAGTAGACAATGAGCAGTTCTTC
>TRBJ2-6|TRBV10-1|-|few
CASSEKNSFSGANVLTF
TGCGCCAGCAGTGAGAAAAACAGTTTCTCTGGGGCCAACGTCCTGACTTTC
>TRBJ2-2|TRBV2|TRBD2|once
CASSLGASGGPNTGELFF
TGTGCCAGCAGTCTAGGGGCTAGCGGGGGACCTAACACCGGGGAGCTGTTTTTT
>TRBJ2-5|TRBV28|TRBD1|few
CASSSLQGVVETQYF
TGTGCCAGCAGTTCACTGCAGGGGGTCGTGGAGACCCAGTACTTC
>TRBJ2-1|TRBV20-1|-|few
CSAREGSSYNEQFF
TGCAGTGCTAGGGAAGGGAGCTCCTACAATGAGCAGTTCTTC
>TRBJ2-7|TRBV5-5|TRBD1|-
CASSPDRGDDEQYF
TGTGCCAGCAGCCCCGACAGGGGAGACGACGAGCAGTACTTC
>TRBJ2-5|TRBV29-1|-|-
CSVVGGGLNEQYF
TGCAGCGTTGTTGGGGGCGGTCTCAATGAGCAGTACTTC
>TRBJ2-4|TRBV29-1|-|few
CSVSTGLAKNIQYF
TGCAGCGTCTCGACAGGACTAGCCAAAAACATTCAGTACTTC
>TRBJ2-7|TRBV5-1|-|-
CASRRPGASYEQYF
TGCGCCAGCAGACGTCCTGGGGCCTCCTACGAGCAGTACTTC
>TRBJ2-3|TRBV9|TRBD2|few
CASSERALAGGKDTQYF
TGTGCCAGCAGCGAGCGCGCACTAGCGGGGGGGAAAGATACGCAGTATTTT
>TRBJ1-2|TRBV4-1|-|-
CASSQVHRDYGYTF
TGCGCCAGCAGCCAAGTCCACAGGGACTATGGCTACACCTTC
>TRBJ2-1|TRBV10-3|-|few
CAIRERDNEQFF
TGTGCCATCAGGGAAAGGGACAATGAGCAGTTCTTC
>TRBJ2-1|TRBV20-1|TRBD2|-
CSASVGASGANNEQFF
TGCAGTGCTAGCGTCGGAGCTAGCGGGGCGAACAATGAGCAGTTCTTC
>TRBJ2-1|TRBV9|TRBD2|-
CASSVVGRAYNEQFF
TGTGCCAGCAGCGTAGTTGGGAGGGCCTACAATGAGCAGTTCTTC
>TRBJ1-4|TRBV4-2|TRBD1|-
CASSAQGGTGGEKLFF
TGTGCCAGCAGCGCACAAGGGGGGACAGGAGGTGAAAAACTGTTTTTT
>TRBJ1-2|TRBV9|TRBD1|-
CASSVEDRSNYGYTF
TGTGCCAGCAGCGTCGAGGACAGGTCTAACTATGGCTACACCTTC
>TRBJ1-1|TRBV20-1|-|-
CSASWGMNTEAFF
TGCAGTGCTAGTTGGGGAATGAACACTGAAGCTTTCTTT
>TRBJ2-3|TRBV9|TRBD1|once
CASSGWTGLGADTQYF
TGTGCCAGCAGCGGTTGGACAGGGTTAGGGGCAGATACGCAGTATTTT
>TRBJ1-5|TRBV2|TRBD1|-
CASSGTGAQPQHF
TGTGCCAGCAGTGGGACAGGGGCTCAGCCCCAGCATTTT
>TRBJ2-2|TRBV7-2|-|-
CASSPQGGSTGELFF
TGTGCCAGCAGCCCCCAGGGGGGGAGCACCGGGGAGCTGTTTTTT
>TRBJ2-7|TRBV6-2/TRBV6-3|TRBD2|-
CASSRTSRHGGEQYF
TGTGCCAGCAGCCGGACTAGCAGGCATGGGGGCGAGCAGTACTTC
>TRBJ2-7|TRBV2|-|-
CAEMAGPPYEQYF
TGTGCCGAAATGGCGGGACCTCCCTACGAGCAGTACTTC
>TRBJ2-7|TRBV4-1|TRBD2|-
CASSGTSGKVSGEQYF
TGCGCCAGCAGCGGGACTAGCGGGAAGGTATCGGGCGAGCAGTACTTC
>TRBJ1-6|TRBV12-3/TRBV12-4|-|few
CASSTGTRISPLHF
TGTGCCAGCAGCACCGGGACAAGGATTTCACCCCTCCACTTT
>TRBJ2-4|TRBV11-2|-|-
CASSRTPYNEQYF
TGTGCCAGCAGTCGGACTCCCTACAATGAGCAGTACTTC
>TRBJ1-1|TRBV12-3/TRBV12-4|-|few
CASSFRQYTEAFF
TGTGCCAGCAGTTTCCGACAGTACACTGAAGCTTTCTTT
>TRBJ1-5|TRBV20-1|-|-
CSALSSNQPQHF
TGCAGTGCCCTTTCATCCAATCAGCCCCAGCATTTT
>TRBJ2-1|TRBV10-3|TRBD2|many
CAITGTSGGSEQFF
TGTGCCATCACAGGAACTAGCGGGGGCTCTGAGCAGTTCTTC
>TRBJ2-5|TRBV20-1|-|few
CSARDFAVQETQYF
TGCAGTGCTAGAGATTTCGCGGTCCAAGAGACCCAGTACTTC
>TRBJ2-7|TRBV15|-|once
CATSRGFQGYEQYF
TGTGCCACCAGCAGAGGTTTCCAAGGCTACGAGCAGTACTTC
>TRBJ2-1|TRBV12-3/TRBV12-4|TRBD1|few
CASTLRRGNRLNEQFF
TGTGCCAGCACCCTCCGCAGGGGGAATCGTCTGAATGAGCAGTTCTTC
>TRBJ1-2|TRBV3-1|TRBD1|-
CASSQWRDRAENYGYTF
TGTGCCAGCAGCCAGTGGCGGGACAGGGCTGAAAACTATGGCTACACCTTC
>TRBJ2-1|TRBV27|-|-
CASSYVSWGGNEQFF
TGTGCCAGCAGTTACGTCAGCTGGGGCGGTAATGAGCAGTTCTTC
>TRBJ1-4|TRBV12-3/TRBV12-4|-|few
CASSAYGTDEKLFF
TGTGCCAGCAGTGCATACGGGACGGATGAAAAACTGTTTTTT
>TRBJ2-2|TRBV7-6|-|few
CASSPRETGELFF
TGTGCCAGCAGCCCCCGCGAGACCGGGGAGCTGTTTTTT
>TRBJ1-2|TRBV27|TRBD1|few
CASSLSDREYGYTF
TGTGCCAGCAGTTTATCAGACAGGGAGTATGGCTACACCTTC
>TRBJ2-3|TRBV5-1|TRBD1|few
CASSSYRGETDTQYF
TGCGCCAGCAGCTCCTACAGGGGTGAGACAGATACGCAGTATTTT
>TRBJ2-5|TRBV6-2/TRBV6-3|TRBD2|-
CASTNGRAVQETQYF
TGTGCCAGCACAAATGGGAGGGCCGTCCAAGAGACCCAGTACTTC
>TRBJ2-7|TRBV7-7|-|-
CASSVDHNHEQYF
TGTGCTAGCAGCGTAGATCACAACCACGAGCAGTACTTC
>TRBJ2-7|TRBV13|-|few
CASSLGATQQYF
TGTGCCAGCAGCTTAGGTGCTACCCAGCAGTACTTC
>TRBJ2-6|TRBV25-1|-|few
CAIESSGANVLTF
TGTGCCATTGAGTCCTCTGGGGCCAACGTCCTGACTTTC
>TRBJ2-3|TRBV5-1|TRBD2|-
CASSSRRGLAGGADTQYF
TGCGCCAGCAGCTCCCGCCGGGGGCTAGCGGGGGGTGCAGATACGCAGTATTTT
>TRBJ2-6|TRBV28|TRBD1|-
CASSFVGKGAVSGANVLTF
TGTGCCAGCAGTTTTGTGGGGAAGGGGGCCGTCTCTGGGGCCAACGTCCTGACTTTC
>TRBJ1-3|TRBV20-1|TRBD1|-
CSTGQAGNTIYF
TGCAGTACGGGACAGGCTGGAAACACCATATATTTT
>TRBJ2-7|TRBV20-1|-|-
CSASIARVSYEQYF
TGCAGTGCTAGCATTGCTCGGGTCTCCTACGAGCAGTACTTC
>TRBJ2-7|TRBV21-1|-|-
CASSPDPTNSYEQYF
TGTGCCAGCAGCCCTGACCCGACCAACTCCTACGAGCAGTACTTC
>TRBJ1-2|TRBV27|-|-
CASSNQHQGYHSGYTF
TGTGCCAGCAGTAACCAACACCAGGGGTACCACTCTGGCTACACCTTC
>TRBJ1-2|TRBV12-3/TRBV12-4|-|few
CASSKGEIYGYTF
TGTGCCAGCAGTAAGGGTGAGATCTATGGCTACACCTTC
>TRBJ2-7|TRBV12-3/TRBV12-4|-|-
CASSLSEVLYEQYF
TGTGCCAGCAGTCTATCTGAAGTCCTTTACGAGCAGTACTTC
>TRBJ2-7|TRBV6-5|TRBD1|-
CASSYTGVEQYF
TGTGCCAGCAGTTACACAGGGGTCGAGCAGTACTTC
>TRBJ2-7|TRBV4-2|TRBD1|-
CASSQVTGDSYEQYF
TGTGCCAGCAGCCAGGTGACAGGGGACTCCTACGAGCAGTACTTC
>TRBJ1-2|TRBV18|-|few
CASSPPVSNYGYTF
TGTGCCAGCTCACCACCGGTCAGTAACTATGGCTACACCTTC